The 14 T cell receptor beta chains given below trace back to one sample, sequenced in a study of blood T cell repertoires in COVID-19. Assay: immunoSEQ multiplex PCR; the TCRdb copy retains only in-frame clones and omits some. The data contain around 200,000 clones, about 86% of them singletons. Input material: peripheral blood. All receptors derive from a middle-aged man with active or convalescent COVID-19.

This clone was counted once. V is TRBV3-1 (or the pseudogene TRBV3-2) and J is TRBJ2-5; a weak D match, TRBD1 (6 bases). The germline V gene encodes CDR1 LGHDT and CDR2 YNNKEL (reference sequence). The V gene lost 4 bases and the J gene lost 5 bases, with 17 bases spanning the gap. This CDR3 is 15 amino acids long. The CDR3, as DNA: TGTGCCAGCAGCCCCGGCTTCCCAGGGGTGGAGACCCAGTACTTC. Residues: CASSPGFPGVETQYF.

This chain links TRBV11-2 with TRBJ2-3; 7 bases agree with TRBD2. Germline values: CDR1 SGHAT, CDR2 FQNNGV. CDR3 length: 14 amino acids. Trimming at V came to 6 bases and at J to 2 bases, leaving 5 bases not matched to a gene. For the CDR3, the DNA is TGTGCCAGCAGACAAGCGGGGACCACAGATACGCAGTATTTT. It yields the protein CASRQAGTTDTQYF.

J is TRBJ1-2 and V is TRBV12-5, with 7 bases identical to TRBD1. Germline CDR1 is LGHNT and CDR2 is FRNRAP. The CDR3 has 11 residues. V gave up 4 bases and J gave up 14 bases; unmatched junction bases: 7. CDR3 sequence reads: CASGSHTGETF. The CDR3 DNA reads TGTGCTAGTGGTTCCCACACAGGGGAAACCTTC.

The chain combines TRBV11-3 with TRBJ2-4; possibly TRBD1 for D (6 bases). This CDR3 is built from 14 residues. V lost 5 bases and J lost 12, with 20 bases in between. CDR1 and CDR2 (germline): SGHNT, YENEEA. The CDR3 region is CASSLGTRTDPQYF. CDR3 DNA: TGTGCCAGCAGCCTCGGCACAAGGACAGACCCTCAGTACTTC.

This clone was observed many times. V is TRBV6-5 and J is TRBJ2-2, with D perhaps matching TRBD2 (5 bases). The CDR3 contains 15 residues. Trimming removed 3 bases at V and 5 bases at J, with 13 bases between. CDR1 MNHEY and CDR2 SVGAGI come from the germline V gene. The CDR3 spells CASSYGESSTGELFF. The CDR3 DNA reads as TGTGCCAGCAGTTATGGGGAGAGTAGTACCGGGGAGCTGTTTTTT.

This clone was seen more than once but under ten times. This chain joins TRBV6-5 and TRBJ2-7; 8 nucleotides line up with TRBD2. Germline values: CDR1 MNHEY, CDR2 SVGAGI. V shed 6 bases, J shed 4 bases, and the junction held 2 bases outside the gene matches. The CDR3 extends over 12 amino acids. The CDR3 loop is CASSSGGYEQYF. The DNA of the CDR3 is TGTGCCAGCAGCTCGGGGGGGTACGAGCAGTACTTC.

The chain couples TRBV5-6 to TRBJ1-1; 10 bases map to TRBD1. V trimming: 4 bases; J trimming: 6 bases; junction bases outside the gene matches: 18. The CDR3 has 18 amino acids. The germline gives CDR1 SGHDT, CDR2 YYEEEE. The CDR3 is CASSRERDRGYERAEAFF. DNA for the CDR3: TGTGCCAGCAGCCGGGAGCGGGACAGGGGCTATGAAAGGGCTGAAGCTTTCTTT.

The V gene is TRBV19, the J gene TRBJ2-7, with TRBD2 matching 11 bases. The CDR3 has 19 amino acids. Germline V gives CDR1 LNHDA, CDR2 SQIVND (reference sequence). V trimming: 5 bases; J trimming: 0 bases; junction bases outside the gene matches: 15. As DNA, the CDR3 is TGTGCCAGTAGTCTAATAGGGACTAGCGGTCCTAGGAGCTCCTACGAGCAGTACTTC. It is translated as CASSLIGTSGPRSSYEQYF.

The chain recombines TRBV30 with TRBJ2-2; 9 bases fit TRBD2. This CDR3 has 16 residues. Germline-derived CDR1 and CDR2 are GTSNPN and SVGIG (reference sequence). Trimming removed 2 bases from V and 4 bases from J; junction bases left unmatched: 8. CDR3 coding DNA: TGTGCCTGGAGTATCATTAGCGGGAGCGGCACCGGGGAGCTGTTTTTT. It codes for CAWSIISGSGTGELFF. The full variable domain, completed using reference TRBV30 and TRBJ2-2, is SQTIHQWPATLVQPVGSPLSLECTVEGTSNPNLYWYRQAAGRGLQLLFYSVGIGQISSEVPQNLSASRPQDRQFILSSKKLLLSDSGFYLCAWSIISGSGTGELFFGEGSRLTVL.

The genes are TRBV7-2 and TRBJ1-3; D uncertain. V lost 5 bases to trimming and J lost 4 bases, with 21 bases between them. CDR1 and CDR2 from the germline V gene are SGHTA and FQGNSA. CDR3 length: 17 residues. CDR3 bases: TGTGCCAGCAGCGTCCGGGAACCCTCTGGGTCGGGAAACACCATATATTTT. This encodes CASSVREPSGSGNTIYF.

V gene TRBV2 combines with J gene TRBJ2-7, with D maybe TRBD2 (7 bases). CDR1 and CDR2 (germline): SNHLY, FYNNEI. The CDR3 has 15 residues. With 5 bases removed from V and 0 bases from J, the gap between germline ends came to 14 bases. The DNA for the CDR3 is TGTGCCAGCAGTAATTTAGGGGGGGCCTCCTACGAGCAGTACTTC. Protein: CASSNLGGASYEQYF.

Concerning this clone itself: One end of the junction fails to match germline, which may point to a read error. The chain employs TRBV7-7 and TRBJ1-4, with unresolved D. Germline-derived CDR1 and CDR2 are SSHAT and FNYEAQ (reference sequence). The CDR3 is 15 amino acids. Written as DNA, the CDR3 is TGTGCTAGCAGCTTAGCGGCAGGTGATAATGAAAAACTGTTTTTT. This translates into CASSLAAGDNEKLFF.

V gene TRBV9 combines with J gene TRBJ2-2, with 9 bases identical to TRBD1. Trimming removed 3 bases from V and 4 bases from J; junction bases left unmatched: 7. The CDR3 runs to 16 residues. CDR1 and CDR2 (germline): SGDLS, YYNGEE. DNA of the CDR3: TGTGCCAGCAGCGCGGGACAGGGTTTCGGCACCGGGGAGCTGTTTTTT. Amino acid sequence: CASSAGQGFGTGELFF.

Written as DNA, the CDR3 is TGTGCCAGCAGCTTGGATAGCTTCGTGCAGTTCTTC. Translating it yields CASSLDSFVQFF. This chain connects TRBV5-4 to TRBJ2-1; D ambiguous. V was cut by 0 bases and J by 12 bases, with 10 bases left in between. The CDR3 runs 12 residues. The germline CDR1 and CDR2 sequences are SGHNT and YYREEE (reference sequence). The full variable domain, its missing parts supplied by reference TRBV5-4 and TRBJ2-1, is ETGVTQSPTHLIKTRGQQVTLRCSSQSGHNTVSWYQQALGQGPQFIFQYYREEENGRGNFPPRFSGLQFPNYSSELNVNALELDDSALYLCASSLDSFVQFFGPGTRLTVL.